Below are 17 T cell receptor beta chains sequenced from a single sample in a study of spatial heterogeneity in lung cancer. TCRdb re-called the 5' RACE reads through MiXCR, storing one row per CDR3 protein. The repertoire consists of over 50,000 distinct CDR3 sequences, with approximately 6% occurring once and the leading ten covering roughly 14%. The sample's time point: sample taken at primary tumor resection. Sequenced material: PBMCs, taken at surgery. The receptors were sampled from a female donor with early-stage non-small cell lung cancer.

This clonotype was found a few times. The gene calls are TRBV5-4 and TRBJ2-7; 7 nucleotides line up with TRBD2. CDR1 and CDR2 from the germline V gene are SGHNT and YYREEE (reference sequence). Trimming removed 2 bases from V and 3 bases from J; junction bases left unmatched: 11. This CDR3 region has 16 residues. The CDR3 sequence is CASSFATRTRYYEQYF. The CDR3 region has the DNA TGTGCCAGCAGCTTCGCAACGAGGACTAGATACTACGAGCAGTACTTC. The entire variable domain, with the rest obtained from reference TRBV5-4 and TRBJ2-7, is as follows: ETGVTQSPTHLIKTRGQQVTLRCSSQSGHNTVSWYQQALGQGPQFIFQYYREEENGRGNFPPRFSGLQFPNYSSELNVNALELDDSALYLCASSFATRTRYYEQYFGPGTRLTVT.

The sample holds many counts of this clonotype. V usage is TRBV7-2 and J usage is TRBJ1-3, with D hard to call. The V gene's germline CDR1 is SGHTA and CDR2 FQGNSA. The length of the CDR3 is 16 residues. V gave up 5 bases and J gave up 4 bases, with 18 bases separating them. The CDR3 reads CASSRGRPELGNTIYF. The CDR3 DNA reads TGTGCCAGCAGCCGTGGACGTCCAGAATTGGGAAACACCATATATTTT.

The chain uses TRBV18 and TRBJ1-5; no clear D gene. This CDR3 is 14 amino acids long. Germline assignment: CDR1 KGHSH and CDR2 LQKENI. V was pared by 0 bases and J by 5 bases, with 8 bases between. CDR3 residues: CASSPPGQHQPQHF. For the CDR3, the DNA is TGTGCCAGCTCACCACCGGGCCAGCATCAGCCCCAGCATTTT.

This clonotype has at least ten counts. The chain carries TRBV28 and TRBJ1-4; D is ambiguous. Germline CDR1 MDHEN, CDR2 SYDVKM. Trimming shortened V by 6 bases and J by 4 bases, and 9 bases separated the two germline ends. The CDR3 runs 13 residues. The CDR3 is CASSRRVNEKLFF. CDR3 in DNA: TGTGCCAGCAGCAGACGGGTTAATGAAAAACTGTTTTTT.

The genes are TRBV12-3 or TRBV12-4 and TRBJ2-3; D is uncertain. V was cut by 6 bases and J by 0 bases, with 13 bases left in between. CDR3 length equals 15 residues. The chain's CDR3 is CASSTTLLSTDTQYF. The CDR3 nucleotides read TGTGCCAGCAGCACAACCCTCCTAAGCACAGATACGCAGTATTTT.

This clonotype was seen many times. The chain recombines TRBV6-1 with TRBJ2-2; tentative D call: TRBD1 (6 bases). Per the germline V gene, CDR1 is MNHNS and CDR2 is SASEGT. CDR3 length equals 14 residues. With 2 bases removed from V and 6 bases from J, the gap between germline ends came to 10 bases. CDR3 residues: CASSENRAPGELFF. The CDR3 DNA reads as TGTGCCAGCAGTGAAAACAGGGCTCCCGGGGAGCTGTTTTTT.

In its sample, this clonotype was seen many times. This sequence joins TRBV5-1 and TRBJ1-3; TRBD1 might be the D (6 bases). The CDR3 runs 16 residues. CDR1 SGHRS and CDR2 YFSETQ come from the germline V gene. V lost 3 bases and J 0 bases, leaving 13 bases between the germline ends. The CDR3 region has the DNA TGCGCCAGCAGCTCAGGGGACGTTAGCTCTGGAAACACCATATATTTT. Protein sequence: CASSSGDVSSGNTIYF.

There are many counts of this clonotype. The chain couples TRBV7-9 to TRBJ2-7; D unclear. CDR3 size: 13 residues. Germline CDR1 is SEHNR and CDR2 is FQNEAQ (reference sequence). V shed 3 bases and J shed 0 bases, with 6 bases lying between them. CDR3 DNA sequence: TGTGCCAGCAGCTTGCCCACCTCCTACGAGCAGTACTTC. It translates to CASSLPTSYEQYF.

CDR3 bases: TGTGCCAGCAGCTTAGGAAGGCAGGGGAACACTGAAGCTTTCTTT. Protein sequence: CASSLGRQGNTEAFF. The V gene is TRBV7-9, the J gene TRBJ1-1; tentative D call: TRBD1 (5 bases). V was shortened by 1 base and J by 1 base, with 10 bases between the two germline ends. Germline-derived CDR1 and CDR2 are SEHNR and FQNEAQ (reference sequence). CDR3 length: 15 amino acids.

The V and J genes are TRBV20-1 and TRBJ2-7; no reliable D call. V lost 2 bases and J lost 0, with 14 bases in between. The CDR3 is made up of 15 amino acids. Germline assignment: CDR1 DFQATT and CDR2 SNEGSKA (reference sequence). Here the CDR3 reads CSARSEFPSSYEQYV. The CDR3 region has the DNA TGCAGTGCTAGATCGGAGTTTCCTAGCTCCTACGAGCAGTACGTC.

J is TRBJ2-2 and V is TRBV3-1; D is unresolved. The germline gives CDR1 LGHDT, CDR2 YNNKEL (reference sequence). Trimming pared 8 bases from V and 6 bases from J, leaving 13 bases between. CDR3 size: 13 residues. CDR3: CASRKSEAGELFF. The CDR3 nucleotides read TGTGCCAGCCGAAAGAGTGAAGCCGGGGAGCTGTTTTTT.

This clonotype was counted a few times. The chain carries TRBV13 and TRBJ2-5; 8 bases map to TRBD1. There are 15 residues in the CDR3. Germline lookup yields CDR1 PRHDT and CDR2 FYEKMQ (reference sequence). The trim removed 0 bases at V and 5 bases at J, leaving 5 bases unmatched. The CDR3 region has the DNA TGTGCCAGCAGCTTAGGCCGGAGACAGGGGGAGACCCAGTACTTC. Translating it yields CASSLGRRQGETQYF. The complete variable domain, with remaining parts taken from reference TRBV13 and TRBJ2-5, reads AAGVIQSPRHLIKEKRETATLKCYPIPRHDTVYWYQQGPGQDPQFLISFYEKMQSDKGSIPDRFSAQQFSDYHSELNMSSLELGDSALYFCASSLGRRQGETQYFGPGTRLLVL.

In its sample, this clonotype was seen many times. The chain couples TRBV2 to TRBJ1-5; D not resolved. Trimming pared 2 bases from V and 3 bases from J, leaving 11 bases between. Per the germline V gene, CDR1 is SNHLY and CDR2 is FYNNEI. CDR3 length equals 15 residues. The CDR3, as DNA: TGTGCCAGCAGTGAACAGTGGAGCCTCAATCAGCCCCAGCATTTT. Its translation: CASSEQWSLNQPQHF.

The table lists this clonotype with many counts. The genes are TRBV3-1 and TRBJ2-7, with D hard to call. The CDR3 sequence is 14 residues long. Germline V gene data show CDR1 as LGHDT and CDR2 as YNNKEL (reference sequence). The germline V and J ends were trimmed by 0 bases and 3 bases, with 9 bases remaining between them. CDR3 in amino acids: CASSQDRAFYEQYF. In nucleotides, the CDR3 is TGTGCCAGCAGCCAAGATCGGGCCTTCTACGAGCAGTACTTC.

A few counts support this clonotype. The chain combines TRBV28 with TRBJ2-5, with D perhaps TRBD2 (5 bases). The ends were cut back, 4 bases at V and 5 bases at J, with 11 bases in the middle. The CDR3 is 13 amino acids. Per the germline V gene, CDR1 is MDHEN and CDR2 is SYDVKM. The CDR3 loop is CASSSGIEETQYF. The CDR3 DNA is TGTGCCAGCAGTTCCGGGATTGAGGAGACCCAGTACTTC.

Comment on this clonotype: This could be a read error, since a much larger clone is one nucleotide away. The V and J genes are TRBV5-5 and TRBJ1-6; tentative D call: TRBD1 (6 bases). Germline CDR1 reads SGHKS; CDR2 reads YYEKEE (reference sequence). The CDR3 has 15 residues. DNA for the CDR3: TGTGCCGGCAGCTTAAGGGGGATCTCTAATTCACCCCTCCACTTT. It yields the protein CAGSLRGISNSPLHF. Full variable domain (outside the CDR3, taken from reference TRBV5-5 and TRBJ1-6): DAGVTQSPTHLIKTRGQQVTLRCSPISGHKSVSWYQQVLGQGPQFIFQYYEKEERGRGNFPDRFSARQFPNYSSELNVNALLLGDSALYLCAGSLRGISNSPLHFGNGTRLTVT.

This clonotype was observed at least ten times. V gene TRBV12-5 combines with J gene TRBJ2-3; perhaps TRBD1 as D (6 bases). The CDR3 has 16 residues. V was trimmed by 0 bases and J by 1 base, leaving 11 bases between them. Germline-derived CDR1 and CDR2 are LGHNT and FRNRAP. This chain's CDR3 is CASGLVHRTGTDTQYF. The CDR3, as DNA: TGTGCTAGTGGTTTGGTACATCGGACAGGCACAGATACGCAGTATTTT. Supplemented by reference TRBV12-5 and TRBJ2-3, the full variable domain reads DARVTQTPRHKVTEMGQEVTMRCQPILGHNTVFWYRQTMMQGLELLAYFRNRAPLDDSGMPKDRFSAEMPDATLATLKIQPSEPRDSAVYFCASGLVHRTGTDTQYFGPGTRLTVL.